This TCR beta chain emerged from a study of blood T cell repertoires in COVID-19. Study background: Samples of COVID-19 (acute and convalescent) were obtained from the United States, Italy and Spain.

Data came from immunoSEQ multiplex PCR; TCRdb stores just in-frame clones and leaves some out. The table includes some 120,000 clones, 88% detected once. CDR1 and CDR2 (germline): SGHNT, YYREEE (reference sequence). V was clipped by 1 base and J by 3 bases; unmatched bases: 2. The CDR3 is 15 residues long. This TCR was sampled from a human donor in a cohort sampled during active COVID-19. The gene calls are TRBV5-4 and TRBJ1-2; the match to TRBD1 covers 11 bases. Sequences were obtained from peripheral blood. CDR3 protein: CASSLWDRGDYGYTF. For the CDR3, the DNA is TGTGCCAGCAGCTTGTGGGACAGGGGGGACTATGGCTACACCTTC.